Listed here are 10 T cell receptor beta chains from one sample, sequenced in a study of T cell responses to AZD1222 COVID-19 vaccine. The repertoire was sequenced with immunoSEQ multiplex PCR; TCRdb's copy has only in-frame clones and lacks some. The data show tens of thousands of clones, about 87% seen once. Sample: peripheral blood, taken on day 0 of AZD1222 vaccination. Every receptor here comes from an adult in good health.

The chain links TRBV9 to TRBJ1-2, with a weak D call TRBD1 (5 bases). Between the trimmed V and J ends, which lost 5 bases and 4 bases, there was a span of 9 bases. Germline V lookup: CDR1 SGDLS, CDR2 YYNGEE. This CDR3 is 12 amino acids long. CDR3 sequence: CASRGRIYGYTF. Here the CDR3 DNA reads TGTGCCAGCAGGGGGCGCATCTATGGCTACACCTTC.

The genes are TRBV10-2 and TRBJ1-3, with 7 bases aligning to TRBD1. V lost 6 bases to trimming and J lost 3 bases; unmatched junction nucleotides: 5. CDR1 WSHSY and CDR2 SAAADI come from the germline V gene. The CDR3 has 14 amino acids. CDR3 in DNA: TGCGCCAGCAGACAGGGGAAATTTGGAAACACCATATATTTT. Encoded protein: CASRQGKFGNTIYF.

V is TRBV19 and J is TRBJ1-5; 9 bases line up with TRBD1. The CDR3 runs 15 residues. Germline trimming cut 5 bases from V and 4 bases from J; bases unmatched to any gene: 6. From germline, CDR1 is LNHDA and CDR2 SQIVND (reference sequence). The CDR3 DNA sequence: TGTGCCAGTAGTTCGGACAGGGGCCTGAATCAGCCCCAGCATTTT. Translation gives CASSSDRGLNQPQHF.

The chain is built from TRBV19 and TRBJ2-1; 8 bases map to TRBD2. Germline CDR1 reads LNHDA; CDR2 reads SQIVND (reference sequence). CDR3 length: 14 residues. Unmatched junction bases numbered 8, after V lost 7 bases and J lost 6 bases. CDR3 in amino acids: CASNIAGTGNEQFF. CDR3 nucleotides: TGTGCCAGTAACATAGCGGGAACGGGCAATGAGCAGTTCTTC.

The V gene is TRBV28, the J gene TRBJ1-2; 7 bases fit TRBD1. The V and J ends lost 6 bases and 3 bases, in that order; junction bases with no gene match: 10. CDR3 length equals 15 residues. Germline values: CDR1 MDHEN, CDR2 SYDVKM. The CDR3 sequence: CASRPTGTADYGYTF. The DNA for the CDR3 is TGTGCCAGCAGACCGACAGGGACTGCCGACTATGGCTACACCTTC.

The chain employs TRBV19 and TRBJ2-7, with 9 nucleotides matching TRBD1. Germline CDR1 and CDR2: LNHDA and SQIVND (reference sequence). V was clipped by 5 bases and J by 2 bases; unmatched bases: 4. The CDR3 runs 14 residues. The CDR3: CASSPGQGTYEQYF. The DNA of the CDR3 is TGTGCCAGTAGTCCCGGACAGGGGACCTACGAGCAGTACTTC.

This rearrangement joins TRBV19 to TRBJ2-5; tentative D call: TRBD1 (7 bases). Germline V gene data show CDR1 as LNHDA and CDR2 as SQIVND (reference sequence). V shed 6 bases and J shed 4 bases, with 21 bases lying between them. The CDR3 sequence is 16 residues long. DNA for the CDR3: TGTGCCAGTAGCGTCCCCGGACAGGTGCGGGGAGAGACCCAGTACTTC. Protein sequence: CASSVPGQVRGETQYF.

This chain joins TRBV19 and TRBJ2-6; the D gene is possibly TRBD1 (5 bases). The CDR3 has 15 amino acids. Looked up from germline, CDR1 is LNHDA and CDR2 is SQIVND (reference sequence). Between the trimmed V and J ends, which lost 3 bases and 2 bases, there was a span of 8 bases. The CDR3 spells CASSIRQPGANVLTF. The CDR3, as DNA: TGTGCCAGTAGTATTAGACAGCCTGGGGCCAACGTCCTGACTTTC.

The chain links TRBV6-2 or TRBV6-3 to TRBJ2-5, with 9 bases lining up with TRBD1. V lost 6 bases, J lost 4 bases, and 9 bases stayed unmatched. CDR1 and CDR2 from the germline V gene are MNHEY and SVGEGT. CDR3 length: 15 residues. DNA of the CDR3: TGTGCCAGCAGCCGACGGACAGGGGAGGGAGAGACCCAGTACTTC. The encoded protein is CASSRRTGEGETQYF.

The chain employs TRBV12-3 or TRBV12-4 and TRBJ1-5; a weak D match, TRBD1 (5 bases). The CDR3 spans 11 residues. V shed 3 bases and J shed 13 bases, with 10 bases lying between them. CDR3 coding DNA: TGTGCCAGCAGTTTTAAGGGGTCGCAGCATTTT. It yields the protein CASSFKGSQHF.